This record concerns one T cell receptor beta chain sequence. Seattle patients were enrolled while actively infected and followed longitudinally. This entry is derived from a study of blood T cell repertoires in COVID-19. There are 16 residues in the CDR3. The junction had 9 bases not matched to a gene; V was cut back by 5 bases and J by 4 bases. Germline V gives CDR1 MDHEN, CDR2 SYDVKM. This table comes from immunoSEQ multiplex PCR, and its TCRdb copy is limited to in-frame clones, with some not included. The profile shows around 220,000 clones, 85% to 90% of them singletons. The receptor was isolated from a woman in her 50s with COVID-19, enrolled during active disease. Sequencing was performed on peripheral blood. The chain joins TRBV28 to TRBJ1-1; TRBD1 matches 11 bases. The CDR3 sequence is CASSMGQGVISTEAFF. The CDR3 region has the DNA TGTGCCAGCAGTATGGGACAGGGGGTAATAAGCACTGAAGCTTTCTTT.